This T cell receptor beta chain was documented in a study of blood T cell repertoires in COVID-19. The CDR3 has 13 residues. V was trimmed by 1 base and J by 5 bases, leaving 8 bases between them. CDR1 is LGHDT and CDR2 is YNNKEL in the germline V gene (reference sequence). TCRdb's copy holds only in-frame clones and misses some; the assay was immunoSEQ multiplex PCR. The data contain around 120,000 clones, around 90% of them singletons. What was sequenced was peripheral blood. This receptor was obtained from a woman aged 55 to 70 with COVID-19, enrolled during active disease. The chain employs TRBV3-1 (or the pseudogene TRBV3-2) and TRBJ2-5; perhaps TRBD2 as D (6 bases). The DNA of the CDR3 is TGTGCCAGCAGCCAAGTTGGGGGGGAGACCCAGTACTTC. The encoded protein is CASSQVGGETQYF.